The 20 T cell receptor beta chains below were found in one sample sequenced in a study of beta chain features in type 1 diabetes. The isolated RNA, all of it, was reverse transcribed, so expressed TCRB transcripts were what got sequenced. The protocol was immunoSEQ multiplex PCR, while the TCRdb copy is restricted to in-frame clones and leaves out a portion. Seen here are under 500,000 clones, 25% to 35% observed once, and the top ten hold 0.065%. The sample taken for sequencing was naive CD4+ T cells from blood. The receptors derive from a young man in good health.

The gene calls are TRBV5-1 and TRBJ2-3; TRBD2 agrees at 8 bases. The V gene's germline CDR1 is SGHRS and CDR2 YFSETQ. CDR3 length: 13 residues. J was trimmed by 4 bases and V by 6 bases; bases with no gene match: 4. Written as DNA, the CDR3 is TGCGCCAGCAATCTAGCGGGCGCAGATACGCAGTATTTT. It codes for CASNLAGADTQYF.

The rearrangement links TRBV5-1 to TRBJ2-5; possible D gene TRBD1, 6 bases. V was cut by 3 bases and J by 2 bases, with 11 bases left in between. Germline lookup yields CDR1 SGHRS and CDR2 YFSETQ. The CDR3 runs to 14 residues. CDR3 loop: CASSSGQIQETQYF. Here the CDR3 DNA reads TGCGCCAGCAGCTCGGGACAAATACAAGAGACCCAGTACTTC.

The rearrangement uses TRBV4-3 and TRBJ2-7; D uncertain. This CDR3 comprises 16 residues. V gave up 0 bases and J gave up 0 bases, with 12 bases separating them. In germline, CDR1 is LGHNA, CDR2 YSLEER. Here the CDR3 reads CASSQEAQLNSYEQYF. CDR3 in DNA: TGCGCCAGCAGCCAAGAGGCTCAGTTAAACTCCTACGAGCAGTACTTC.

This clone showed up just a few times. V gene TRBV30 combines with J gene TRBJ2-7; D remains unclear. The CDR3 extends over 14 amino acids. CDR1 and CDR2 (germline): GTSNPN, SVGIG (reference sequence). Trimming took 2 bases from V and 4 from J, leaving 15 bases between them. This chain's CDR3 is CAWSTPAQLYEQYF. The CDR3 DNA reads TGTGCCTGGAGTACCCCGGCACAGCTGTACGAGCAGTACTTC.

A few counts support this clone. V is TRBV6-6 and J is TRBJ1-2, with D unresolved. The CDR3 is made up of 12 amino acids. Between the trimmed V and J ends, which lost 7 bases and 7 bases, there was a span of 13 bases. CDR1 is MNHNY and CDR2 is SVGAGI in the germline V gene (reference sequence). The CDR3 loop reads CASTPAFGGYTF. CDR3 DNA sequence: TGTGCCAGCACCCCGGCCTTCGGTGGCTACACCTTC.

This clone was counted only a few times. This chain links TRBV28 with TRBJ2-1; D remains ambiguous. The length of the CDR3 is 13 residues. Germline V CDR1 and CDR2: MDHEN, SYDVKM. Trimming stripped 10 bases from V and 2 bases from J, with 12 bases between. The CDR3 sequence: CATGLIAYNEQFF. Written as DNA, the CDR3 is TGTGCCACCGGCCTTATCGCCTACAATGAGCAGTTCTTC. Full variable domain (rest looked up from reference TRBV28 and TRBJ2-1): DVKVTQSSRYLVKRTGEKVFLECVQDMDHENMFWYRQDPGLGLRLIYFSYDVKMKEKGDIPEGYSVSREKKERFSLILESASTNQTSMYLCATGLIAYNEQFFGPGTRLTVL.

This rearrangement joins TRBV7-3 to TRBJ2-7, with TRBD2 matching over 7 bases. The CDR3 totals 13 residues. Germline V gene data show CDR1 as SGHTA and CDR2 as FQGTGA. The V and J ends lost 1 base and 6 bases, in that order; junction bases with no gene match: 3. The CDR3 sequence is CASSLRSGAEQYF. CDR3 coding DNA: TGTGCCAGCAGCTTAAGGAGCGGGGCCGAGCAGTACTTC.

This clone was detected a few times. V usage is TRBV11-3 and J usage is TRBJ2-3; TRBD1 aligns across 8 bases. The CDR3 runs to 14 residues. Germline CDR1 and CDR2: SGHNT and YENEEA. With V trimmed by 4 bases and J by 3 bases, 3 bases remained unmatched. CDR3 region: CASSSQGATDTQYF. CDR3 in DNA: TGTGCCAGCAGCTCTCAGGGGGCGACAGATACGCAGTATTTT.

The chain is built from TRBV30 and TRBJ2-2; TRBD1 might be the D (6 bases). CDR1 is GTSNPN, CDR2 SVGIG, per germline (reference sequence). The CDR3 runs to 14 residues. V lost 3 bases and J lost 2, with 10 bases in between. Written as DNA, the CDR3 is TGTGCCTGGAGGACAGGTCCTAACACCGGGGAGCTGTTTTTT. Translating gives CAWRTGPNTGELFF.

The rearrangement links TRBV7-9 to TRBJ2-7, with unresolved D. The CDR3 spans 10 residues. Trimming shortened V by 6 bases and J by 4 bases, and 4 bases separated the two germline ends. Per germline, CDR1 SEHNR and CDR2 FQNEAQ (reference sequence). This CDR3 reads CASSQYEQYF. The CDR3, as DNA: TGTGCCAGCAGTCAATACGAGCAGTACTTC. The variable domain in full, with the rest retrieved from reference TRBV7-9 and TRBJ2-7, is DTGVSQNPRHKITKRGQNVTFRCDPISEHNRLYWYRQTLGQGPEFLTYFQNEAQLEKSRLLSDRFSAERPKGSFSTLEIQRTEQGDSAMYLCASSQYEQYFGPGTRLTVT.

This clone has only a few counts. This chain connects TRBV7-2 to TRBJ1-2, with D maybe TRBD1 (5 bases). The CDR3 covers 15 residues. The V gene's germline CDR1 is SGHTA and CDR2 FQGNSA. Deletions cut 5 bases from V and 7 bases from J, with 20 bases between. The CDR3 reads CASSVSGWEISGYTF. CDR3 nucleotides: TGTGCCAGCAGCGTGTCAGGGTGGGAGATCTCTGGCTACACCTTC.

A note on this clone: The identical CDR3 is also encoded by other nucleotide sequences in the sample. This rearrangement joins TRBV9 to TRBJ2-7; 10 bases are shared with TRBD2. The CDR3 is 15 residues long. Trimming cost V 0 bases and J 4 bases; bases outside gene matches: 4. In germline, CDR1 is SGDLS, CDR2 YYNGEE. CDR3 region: CASSVGLAGDYEQYF. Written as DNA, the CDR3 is TGTGCCAGCAGCGTAGGGCTAGCGGGAGATTACGAGCAGTACTTC.

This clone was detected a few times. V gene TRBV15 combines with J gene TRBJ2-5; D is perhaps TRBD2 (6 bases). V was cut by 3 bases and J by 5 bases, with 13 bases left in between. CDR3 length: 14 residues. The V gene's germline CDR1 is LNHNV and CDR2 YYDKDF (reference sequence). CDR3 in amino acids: CATSRGLGSETQYF. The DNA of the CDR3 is TGTGCCACCAGCAGGGGACTGGGATCGGAGACCCAGTACTTC. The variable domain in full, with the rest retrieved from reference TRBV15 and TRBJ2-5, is DAMVIQNPRYQVTQFGKPVTLSCSQTLNHNVMYWYQQKSSQAPKLLFHYYDKDFNNEADTPDNFQSRRPNTSFCFLDIRSPGLGDTAMYLCATSRGLGSETQYFGPGTRLLVL.

This CDR3 is CASTLISDTQYF. The CDR3 DNA sequence: TGTGCCAGCACCCTCATCTCAGATACGCAGTATTTT. V usage is TRBV27 and J usage is TRBJ2-3; D is unclear. Germline V gene data show CDR1 as MNHEY and CDR2 as SMNVEV (reference sequence). The CDR3 is 12 amino acids. Trimming took 7 bases from V and 4 from J, leaving 9 bases between them.

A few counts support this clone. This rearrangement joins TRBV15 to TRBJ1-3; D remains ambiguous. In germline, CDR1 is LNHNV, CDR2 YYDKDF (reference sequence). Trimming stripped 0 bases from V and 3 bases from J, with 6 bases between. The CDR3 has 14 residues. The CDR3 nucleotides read TGTGCCACCAGCAGAGATACCAGTGGAAACACCATATATTTT. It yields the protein CATSRDTSGNTIYF.

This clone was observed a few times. CDR3: CASSPDWGTETQYF. The DNA of the CDR3 is TGTGCCAGCAGCCCGGACTGGGGGACAGAGACCCAGTACTTC. The V call is TRBV7-2, the J call TRBJ2-5; the D gene could be TRBD1 or TRBD2 (5 bases each). V was shortened by 5 bases and J by 4 bases, with 14 bases between the two germline ends. The CDR3 spans 14 residues. Germline CDR1 and CDR2: SGHTA and FQGNSA.

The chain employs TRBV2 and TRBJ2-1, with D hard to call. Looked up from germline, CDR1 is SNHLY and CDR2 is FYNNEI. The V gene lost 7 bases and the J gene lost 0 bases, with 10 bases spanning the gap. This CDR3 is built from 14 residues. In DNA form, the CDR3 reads TGTGCCAGCACCGAGAGCTCCTCCTACAATGAGCAGTTCTTC. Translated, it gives CASTESSSYNEQFF.

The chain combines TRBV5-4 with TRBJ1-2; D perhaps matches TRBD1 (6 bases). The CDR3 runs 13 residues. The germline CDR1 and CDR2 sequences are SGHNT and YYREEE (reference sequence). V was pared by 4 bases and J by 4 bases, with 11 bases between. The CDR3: CASSTGQSYGYTF. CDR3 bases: TGTGCCAGCAGCACCGGACAGAGCTATGGCTACACCTTC.

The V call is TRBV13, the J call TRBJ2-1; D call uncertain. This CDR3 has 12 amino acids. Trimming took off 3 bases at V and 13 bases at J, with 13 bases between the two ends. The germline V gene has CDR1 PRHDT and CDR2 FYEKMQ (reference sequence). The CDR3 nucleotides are TGTGCCAGCAGCTTGCAGATCGGGCCCCAGTTCTTC. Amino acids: CASSLQIGPQFF.

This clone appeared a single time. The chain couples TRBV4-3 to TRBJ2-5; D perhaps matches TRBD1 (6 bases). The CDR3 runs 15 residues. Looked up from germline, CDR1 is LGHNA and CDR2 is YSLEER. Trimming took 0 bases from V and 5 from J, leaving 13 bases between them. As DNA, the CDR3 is TGCGCCAGCAGCCAAGATGACAGGCCGGGGGAGACCCAGTACTTC. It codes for CASSQDDRPGETQYF.